This TCR beta chain was identified during a study of early T cells in non-severe SARS-CoV-2 infection. For the study at large: Bulk RNA isolated from unsorted whole blood underwent sequencing; chains were not paired.

Study-wide points: Matching against VDJdb likely underestimated virus-specific expansions, favoring anti-spike CD8.

Individual cDNA molecules received unique molecular identifiers during library preparation. TCRdb re-called the 5' RACE reads with MiXCR, one entry per CDR3 protein. The sample includes 25,000 to 35,000 distinct CDR3 sequences, approximately 5.6% of them seen just once. This clonotype came up many times. As yet, its antigen is unknown. This TCR was sampled from an adult who was a healthcare worker with PCR-confirmed SARS-CoV-2 infection or an uninfected control (not recorded which). Material for sequencing was whole blood.

Here the CDR3 reads CSPGTSRYNEQFF. As DNA, the CDR3 is TGCAGTCCCGGGACTAGCAGATACAATGAGCAGTTCTTC. V is TRBV20-1 and J is TRBJ2-1; 9 bases are a match to TRBD2. J gave up 4 bases and V 8 bases, and 6 bases lay outside the gene matches. Germline lookup yields CDR1 DFQATT and CDR2 SNEGSKA (reference sequence). The CDR3 totals 13 residues.